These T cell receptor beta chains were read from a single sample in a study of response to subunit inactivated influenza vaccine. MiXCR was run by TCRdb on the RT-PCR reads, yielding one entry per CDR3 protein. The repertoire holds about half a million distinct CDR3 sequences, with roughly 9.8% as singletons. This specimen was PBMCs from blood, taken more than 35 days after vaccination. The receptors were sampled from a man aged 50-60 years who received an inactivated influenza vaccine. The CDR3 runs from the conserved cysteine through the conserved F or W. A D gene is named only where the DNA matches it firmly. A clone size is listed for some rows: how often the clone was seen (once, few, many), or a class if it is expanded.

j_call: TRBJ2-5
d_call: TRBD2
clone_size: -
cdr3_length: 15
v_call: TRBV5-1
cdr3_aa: CASSSGLAGRETQCF
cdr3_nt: TGCGCCAGCAGTTCGGGACTAGCGGGAAGAGAGACCCAGTGCTTC

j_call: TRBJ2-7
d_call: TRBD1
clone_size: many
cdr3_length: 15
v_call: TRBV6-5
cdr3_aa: CASSFPGQGAYEQYF
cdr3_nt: TGTGCCAGCAGTTTTCCGGGACAGGGGGCCTACGAGCAGTACTTC

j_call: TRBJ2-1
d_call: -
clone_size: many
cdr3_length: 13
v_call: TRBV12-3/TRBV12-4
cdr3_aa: CASTAPTDNEQFF
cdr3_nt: TGTGCCAGCACCGCCCCTACGGACAATGAGCAGTTCTTC

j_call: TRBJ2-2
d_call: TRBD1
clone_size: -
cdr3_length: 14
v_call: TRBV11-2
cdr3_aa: CASSSGQITGELFF
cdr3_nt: TGTGCCAGCAGCTCGGGACAGATCACCGGGGAGCTGTTTTTT

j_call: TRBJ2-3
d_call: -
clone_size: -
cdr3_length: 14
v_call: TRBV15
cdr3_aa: CATSREGPPDTQYF
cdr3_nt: TGTGCCACCAGCAGGGAGGGCCCCCCAGATACGCAGTATTTT

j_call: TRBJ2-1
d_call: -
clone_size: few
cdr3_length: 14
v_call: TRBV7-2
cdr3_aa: CASSLAGVDNEQFF
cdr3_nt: TGTGCCAGCAGCTTAGCGGGCGTCGACAATGAGCAGTTCTTC

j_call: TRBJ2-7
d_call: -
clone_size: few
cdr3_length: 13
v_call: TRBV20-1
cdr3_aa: CSASGSHSYEQYF
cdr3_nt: TGCAGTGCTAGCGGGAGTCACTCCTACGAGCAGTACTTC

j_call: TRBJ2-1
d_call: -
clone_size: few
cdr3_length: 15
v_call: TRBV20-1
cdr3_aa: CSARDRWTTYNEQFF
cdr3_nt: TGCAGTGCTAGAGATAGATGGACTACCTACAATGAGCAGTTCTTC

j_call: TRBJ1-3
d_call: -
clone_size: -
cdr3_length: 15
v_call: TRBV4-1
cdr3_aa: CVSSQGRYSGNTIYF
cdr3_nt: TGCGTCAGCAGCCAAGGTCGATACTCTGGAAACACCATATATTTT

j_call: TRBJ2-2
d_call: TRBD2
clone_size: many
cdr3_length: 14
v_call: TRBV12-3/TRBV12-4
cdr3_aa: CASTLAGYTGELFF
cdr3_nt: TGTGCCAGCACCCTAGCGGGGTACACCGGGGAGCTGTTTTTT

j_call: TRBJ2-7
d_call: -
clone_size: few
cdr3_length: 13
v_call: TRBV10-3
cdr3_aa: CAINDGEYYEQYF
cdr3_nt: TGTGCCATCAACGACGGGGAGTACTACGAGCAGTACTTC

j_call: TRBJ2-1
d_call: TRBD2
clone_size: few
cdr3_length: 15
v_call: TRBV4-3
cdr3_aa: CASSQDAGLAGEQFF
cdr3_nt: TGCGCCAGCAGCCAAGATGCCGGACTAGCGGGAGAGCAGTTCTTC

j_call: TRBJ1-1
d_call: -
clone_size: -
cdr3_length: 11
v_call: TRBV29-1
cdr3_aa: CSGWGGTEAFF
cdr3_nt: TGCAGCGGGTGGGGGGGCACTGAAGCTTTCTTT

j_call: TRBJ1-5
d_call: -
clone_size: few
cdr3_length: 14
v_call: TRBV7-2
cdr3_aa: CASSLGQFNQPQHF
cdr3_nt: TGTGCCAGCAGCTTAGGACAGTTTAATCAGCCCCAGCATTTT

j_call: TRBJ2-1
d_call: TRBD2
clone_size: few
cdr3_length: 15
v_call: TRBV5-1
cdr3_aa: CASSMTSGDYNEQFF
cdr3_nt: TGCGCCAGCAGTATGACTAGCGGCGATTACAATGAGCAGTTCTTC

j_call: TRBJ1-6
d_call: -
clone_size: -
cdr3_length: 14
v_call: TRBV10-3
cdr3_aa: CAISEPGGFSPLHF
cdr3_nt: TGTGCCATCAGTGAGCCGGGCGGGTTTTCACCCCTCCACTTT

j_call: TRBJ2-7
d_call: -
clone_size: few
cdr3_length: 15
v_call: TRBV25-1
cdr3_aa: CASSAPFGAKYEQYF
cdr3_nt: TGTGCCAGCAGTGCACCCTTCGGCGCTAAATACGAGCAGTACTTC

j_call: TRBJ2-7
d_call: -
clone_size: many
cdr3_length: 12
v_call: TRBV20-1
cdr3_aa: CSAAGVSYEQYF
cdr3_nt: TGCAGTGCTGCAGGGGTTTCCTACGAGCAGTACTTC